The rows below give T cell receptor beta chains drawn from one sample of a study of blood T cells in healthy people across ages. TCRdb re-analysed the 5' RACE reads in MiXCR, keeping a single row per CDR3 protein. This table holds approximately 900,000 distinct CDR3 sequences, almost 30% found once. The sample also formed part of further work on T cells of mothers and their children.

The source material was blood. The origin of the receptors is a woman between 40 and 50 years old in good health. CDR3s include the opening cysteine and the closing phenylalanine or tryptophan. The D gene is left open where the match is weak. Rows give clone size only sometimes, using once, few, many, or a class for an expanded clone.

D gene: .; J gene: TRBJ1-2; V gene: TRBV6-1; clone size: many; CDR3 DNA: TGTGCCAGCAGAAGAGATGGCTACACCTTC; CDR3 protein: CASRRDGYTF
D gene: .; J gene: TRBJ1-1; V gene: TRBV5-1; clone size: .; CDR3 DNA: TGCGCCAGCAGCTTCAGTCCGGGACTCACTGAAGCTTTCTTT; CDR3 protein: CASSFSPGLTEAFF
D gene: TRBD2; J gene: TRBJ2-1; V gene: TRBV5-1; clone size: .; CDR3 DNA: TGCGCCAGCAGCTTGTTAGCGGGGAGATCCTACAATGAGCAGTTCTTC; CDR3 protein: CASSLLAGRSYNEQFF
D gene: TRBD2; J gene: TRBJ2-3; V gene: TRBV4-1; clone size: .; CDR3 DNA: TGCGGCAGCAGCCAAGTCCTACTAGCGGGGGTCGCAGATACGCAGTATTTT; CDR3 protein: CGSSQVLLAGVADTQYF
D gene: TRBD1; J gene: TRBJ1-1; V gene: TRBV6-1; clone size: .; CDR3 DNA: TGTACCAGCAGTCCGCGGACAGGGTTTACGAACACTGAAGCTTTCTTT; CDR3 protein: CTSSPRTGFTNTEAFF
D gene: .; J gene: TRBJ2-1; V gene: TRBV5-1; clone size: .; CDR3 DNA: TGCGCCAGCAGCTTCGGGGAGGGGGACGAGGCTGACTTCTTC; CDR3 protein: CASSFGEGDEADFF
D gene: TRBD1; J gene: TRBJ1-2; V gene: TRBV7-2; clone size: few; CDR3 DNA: TGTGCCAGCAGCTCGGACAGGGCGGCCTATGGCTACACCTTC; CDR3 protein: CASSSDRAAYGYTF
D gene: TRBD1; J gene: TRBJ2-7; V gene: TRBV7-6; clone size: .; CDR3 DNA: TGTGCCAGCAGCAACCGGGACAGGACTCTCTCCTACGAGCAGTACTTC; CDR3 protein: CASSNRDRTLSYEQYF
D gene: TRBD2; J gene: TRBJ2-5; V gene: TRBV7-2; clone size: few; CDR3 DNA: TGTGCCAGCAGCCGCGGGACTAGCGGGAGGCAAGAGACCCAGTACTTC; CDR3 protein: CASSRGTSGRQETQYF
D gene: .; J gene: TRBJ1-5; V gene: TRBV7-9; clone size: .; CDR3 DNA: TGTGCCAGCAGCCCCGGGGGGGTCGACAATCAGCCCCAGCATTTT; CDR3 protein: CASSPGGVDNQPQHF
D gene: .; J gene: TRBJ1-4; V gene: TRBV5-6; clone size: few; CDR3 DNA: TGTGCCAGCAGCTTATTTAGAGCAACTAATGAAAAACTGTTTTTT; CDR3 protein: CASSLFRATNEKLFF
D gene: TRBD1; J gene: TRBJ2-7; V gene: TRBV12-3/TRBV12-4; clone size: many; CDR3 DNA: TGTGCCAGCAGTCGGGACAGCGACTCCTACGAGCAGTACTTC; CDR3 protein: CASSRDSDSYEQYF
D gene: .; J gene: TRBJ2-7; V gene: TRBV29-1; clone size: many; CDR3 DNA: TGCAGCGTTGCCGGGACACCACCGACGGGGGAGCAGTACTTC; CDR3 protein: CSVAGTPPTGEQYF
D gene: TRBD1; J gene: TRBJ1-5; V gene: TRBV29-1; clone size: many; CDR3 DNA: TGCAGCGTTGGGGGACCCCCGGGACAGTCAGATCAGCCCCAGCATTTT; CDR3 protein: CSVGGPPGQSDQPQHF
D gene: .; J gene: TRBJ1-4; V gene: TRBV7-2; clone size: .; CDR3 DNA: TGTGCCAGCAGTTCCACAGGGTATGAAAAACTGTTTTTT; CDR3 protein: CASSSTGYEKLFF
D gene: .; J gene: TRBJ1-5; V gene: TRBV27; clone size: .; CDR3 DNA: TGTGCCAGCAGTTTACCCAGGGTGGGCCTCTACAGCAATCGGCCCCAGCATTTT; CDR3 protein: CASSLPRVGLYSNRPQHF
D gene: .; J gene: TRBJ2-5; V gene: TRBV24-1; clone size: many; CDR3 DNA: TGTGCCACCAGTGACGCATCCGAGACCCAGTACTTC; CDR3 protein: CATSDASETQYF
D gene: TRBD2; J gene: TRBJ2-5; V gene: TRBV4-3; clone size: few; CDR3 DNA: TGCGCCAGCAGCCAAGAGGGCCTAGCGGGGGGGCCTGGCGGAGAGACCCAGTACTTC; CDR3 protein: CASSQEGLAGGPGGETQYF
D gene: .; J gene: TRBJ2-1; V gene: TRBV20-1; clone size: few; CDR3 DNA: TGCAGTGCTAGCAGCTACAATGAGCAGTTCTTC; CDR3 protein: CSASSYNEQFF
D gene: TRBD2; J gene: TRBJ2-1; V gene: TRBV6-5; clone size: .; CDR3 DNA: TGTGCCAGCAGTCCCGGCGGGGGGCCCTACAATGTGCAGTTCTTC; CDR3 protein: CASSPGGGPYNVQFF
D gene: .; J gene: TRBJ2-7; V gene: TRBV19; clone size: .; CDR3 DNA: TGTGCCAGTAGTATAGTACGGGGTGGAACCCAGTACTTC; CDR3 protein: CASSIVRGGTQYF
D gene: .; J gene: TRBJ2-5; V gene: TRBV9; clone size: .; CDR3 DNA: TGTGCCAGCAGCCCCGATGGGGGGACCCAGTACTTC; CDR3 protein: CASSPDGGTQYF
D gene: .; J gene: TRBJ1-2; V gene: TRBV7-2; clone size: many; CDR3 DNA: TGTGCCAGCAGCTTGAGCCAGGTGGCAGGCTACACCTTC; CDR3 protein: CASSLSQVAGYTF
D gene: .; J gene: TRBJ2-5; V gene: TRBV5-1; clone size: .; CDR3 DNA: TGCGCCAGCGCGAGGGTATACCAAGAGACCCAGTACTTC; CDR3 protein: CASARVYQETQYF
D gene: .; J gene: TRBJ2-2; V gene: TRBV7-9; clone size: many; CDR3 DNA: TGTGCCAGCAGCTTAGAAACCGGGGAGCTGTTTTTT; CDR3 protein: CASSLETGELFF
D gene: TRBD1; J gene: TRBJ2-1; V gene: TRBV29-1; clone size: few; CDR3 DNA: TGCAGCGTCGAGGGGGCAGGGTGGAATGAGCAGTTCTTC; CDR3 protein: CSVEGAGWNEQFF
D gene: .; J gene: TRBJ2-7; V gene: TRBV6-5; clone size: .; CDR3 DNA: TGTGCCAGCAGAGGGCTTGGCCGGCAGCACGAGCAGTACTTC; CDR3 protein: CASRGLGRQHEQYF
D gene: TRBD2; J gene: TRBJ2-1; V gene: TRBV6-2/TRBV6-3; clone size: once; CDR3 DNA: TGTGCCAGCAGTTACCTCCGGGAGGGGTCCTACAATGAGCAGTTCTTC; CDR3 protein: CASSYLREGSYNEQFF
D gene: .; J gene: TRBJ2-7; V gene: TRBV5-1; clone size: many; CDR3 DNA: TGCGCCAGCAGCTTGGTTTCCCCGGGACCCTACGAGCAGTACTTC; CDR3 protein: CASSLVSPGPYEQYF
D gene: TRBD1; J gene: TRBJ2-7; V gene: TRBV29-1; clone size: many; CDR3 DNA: TGCAGCGTTGGCTTGGGACAGGGATACGAGCAGTACTTC; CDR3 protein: CSVGLGQGYEQYF
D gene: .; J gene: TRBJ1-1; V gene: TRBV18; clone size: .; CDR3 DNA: TGTGCCAGCTCACCCGTTGATCCGAACACTGAAGCTTTCTTT; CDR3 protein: CASSPVDPNTEAFF
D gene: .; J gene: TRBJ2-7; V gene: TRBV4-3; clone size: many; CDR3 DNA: TGCGCCAGCAGCGCCTGGGCGGACTACGAGCAGTACTTC; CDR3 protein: CASSAWADYEQYF
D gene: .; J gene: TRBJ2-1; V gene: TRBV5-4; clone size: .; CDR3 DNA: TGTGCCAGCAGCTTGGCCAACCTGGGTAGGAATGAGCAGTTCTTC; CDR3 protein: CASSLANLGRNEQFF
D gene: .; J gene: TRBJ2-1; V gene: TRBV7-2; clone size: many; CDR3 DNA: TGTGCCAGCAGCTTAGACACAGGGTCACGGTTCTTC; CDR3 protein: CASSLDTGSRFF
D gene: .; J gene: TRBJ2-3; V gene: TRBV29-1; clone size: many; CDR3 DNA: TGCAGCGTGAGAGGGGAAATCGGCACAGATACGCAGTATTTT; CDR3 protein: CSVRGEIGTDTQYF
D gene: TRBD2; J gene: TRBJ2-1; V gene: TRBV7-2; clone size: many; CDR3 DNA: TGTGCCAGCAGCGGGTGGAGCGGGGGGCCTCAGTTCTTC; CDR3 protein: CASSGWSGGPQFF
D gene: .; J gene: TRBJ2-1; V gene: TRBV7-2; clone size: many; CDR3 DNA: TGTGCCAGCAGCTTAGTAATTATCCAGGGTCACAATGAGCAGTTCTTC; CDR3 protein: CASSLVIIQGHNEQFF
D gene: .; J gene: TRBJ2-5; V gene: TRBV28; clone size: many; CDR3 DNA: TGTGCCAGCAGTATAGGGTCCTCCATGTACCAAGAGACCCAGTACTTC; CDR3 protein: CASSIGSSMYQETQYF
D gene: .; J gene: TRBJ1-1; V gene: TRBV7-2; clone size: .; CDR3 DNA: TGTGCCAGCAATTTTGGGGGGTTGAACACTGAAGCTTTCTTT; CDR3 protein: CASNFGGLNTEAFF
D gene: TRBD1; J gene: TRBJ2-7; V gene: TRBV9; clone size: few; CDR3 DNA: TGTGCCAGCAGCGCGGGACAGGGAATAGTTTACGAGCAGTACTTC; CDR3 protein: CASSAGQGIVYEQYF
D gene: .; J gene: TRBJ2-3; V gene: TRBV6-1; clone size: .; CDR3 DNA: TGTGCCAGCACCCTATGGGGGAGCACAGATACGCAGTATTTT; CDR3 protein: CASTLWGSTDTQYF
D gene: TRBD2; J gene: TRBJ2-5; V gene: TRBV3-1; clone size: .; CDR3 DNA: TGTGCCAGCAGCCCTACCTTGGGGACTAGCGGGGCCCTGTACCAAGAGACCCAGTACTTC; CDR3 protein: CASSPTLGTSGALYQETQYF
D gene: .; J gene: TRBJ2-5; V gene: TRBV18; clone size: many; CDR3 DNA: TGTGCCAGCTCCTTCTTCCCCAAAGAGACCCAGTACTTC; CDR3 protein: CASSFFPKETQYF
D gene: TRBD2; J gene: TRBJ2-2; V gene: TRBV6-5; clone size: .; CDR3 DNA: TGTGCCAGTGTAGCGGGAGGTATCGGGGAGCTGTTTTTT; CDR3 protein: CASVAGGIGELFF
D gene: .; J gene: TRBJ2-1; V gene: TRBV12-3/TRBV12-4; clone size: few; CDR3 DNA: TGTGCCAGCAGTTTTGCCCCGGGACGGGCTTACAATGAGCAGTTCTTC; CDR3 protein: CASSFAPGRAYNEQFF
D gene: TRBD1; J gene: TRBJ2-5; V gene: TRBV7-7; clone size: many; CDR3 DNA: TGTGCTAGCAGTAAAGACAGGGGGGAGACCCAGTACTTC; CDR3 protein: CASSKDRGETQYF
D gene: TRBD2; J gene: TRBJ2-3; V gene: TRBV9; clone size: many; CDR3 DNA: TGTGCCAGCAGCAGGGGAGGGGCTCACACAGATACGCAGTATTTT; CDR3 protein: CASSRGGAHTDTQYF
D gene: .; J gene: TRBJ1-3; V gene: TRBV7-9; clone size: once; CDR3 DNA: TGTGCCAGCAGCGGGGGCGGACTCTCTGGAAACACCATATATTTT; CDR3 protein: CASSGGGLSGNTIYF
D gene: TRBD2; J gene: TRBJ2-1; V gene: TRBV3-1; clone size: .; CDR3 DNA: TGTGCCAGCAGCCAAGTGGTTAGCGGGGGGGGCAATGAGCAGTTCTTC; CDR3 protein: CASSQVVSGGGNEQFF
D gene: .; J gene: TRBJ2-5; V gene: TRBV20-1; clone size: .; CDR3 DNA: TGCAGTGCTAGATCTGGAAGGGGCCAGACCCAGTACTTC; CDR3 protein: CSARSGRGQTQYF
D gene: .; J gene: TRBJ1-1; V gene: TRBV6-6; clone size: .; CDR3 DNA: TGTGCCAGCACTCTAACAGCGGCGGGCACTGAAGCTTTCTTT; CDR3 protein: CASTLTAAGTEAFF
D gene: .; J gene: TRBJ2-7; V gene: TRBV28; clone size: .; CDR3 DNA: TGTGCCAGCAGTGCGGGCTTACACGAGCAGTACTTC; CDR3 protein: CASSAGLHEQYF
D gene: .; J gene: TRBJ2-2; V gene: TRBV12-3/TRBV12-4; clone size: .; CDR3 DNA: TGTGCCAGCAGTTTAGGTCGGCCTCAATCCACCGGGGAGCTGTTTTTT; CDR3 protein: CASSLGRPQSTGELFF
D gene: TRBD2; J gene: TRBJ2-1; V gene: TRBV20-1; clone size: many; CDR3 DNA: TGCAGTGCTAGAGGCTTGACTAGCGGGGGGGCCAATGAGCAGTTCTTC; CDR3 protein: CSARGLTSGGANEQFF
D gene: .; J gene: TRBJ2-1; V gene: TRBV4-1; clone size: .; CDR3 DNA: TGCGCCAGCAGCCAAGTGGGTAGGACCCTGGCTAATGAGCAGTTCTTC; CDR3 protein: CASSQVGRTLANEQFF